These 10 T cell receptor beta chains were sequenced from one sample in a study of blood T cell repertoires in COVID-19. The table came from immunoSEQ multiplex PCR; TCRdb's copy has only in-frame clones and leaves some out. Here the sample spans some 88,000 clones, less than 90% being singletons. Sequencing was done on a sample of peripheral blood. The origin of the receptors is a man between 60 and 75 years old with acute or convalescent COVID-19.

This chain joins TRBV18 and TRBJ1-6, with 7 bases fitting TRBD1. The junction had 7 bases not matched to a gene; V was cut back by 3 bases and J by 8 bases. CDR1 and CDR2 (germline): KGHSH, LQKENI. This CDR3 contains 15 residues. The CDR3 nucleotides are TGTGCCAGCTCACCTTCGACAGGGAGGCATTCACCCCTCCACTTT. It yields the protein CASSPSTGRHSPLHF.

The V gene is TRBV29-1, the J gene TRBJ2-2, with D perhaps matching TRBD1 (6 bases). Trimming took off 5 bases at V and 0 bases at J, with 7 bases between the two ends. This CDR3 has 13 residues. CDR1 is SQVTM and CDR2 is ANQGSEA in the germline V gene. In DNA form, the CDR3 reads TGCAGCGTTAGACAGGCGAACACCGGGGAGCTGTTTTTT. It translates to CSVRQANTGELFF.

The CDR3 region is CASGDGLPPYEQYF. CDR3 sequence (DNA): TGTGCTAGTGGAGACGGACTGCCCCCTTACGAGCAGTACTTC. This chain links TRBV12-5 with TRBJ2-7; D might be TRBD2 (5 bases). CDR3 size: 14 residues. The V end was cut by 6 bases, the J end by 4 bases, with 16 bases between. From germline, CDR1 is LGHNT and CDR2 FRNRAP.

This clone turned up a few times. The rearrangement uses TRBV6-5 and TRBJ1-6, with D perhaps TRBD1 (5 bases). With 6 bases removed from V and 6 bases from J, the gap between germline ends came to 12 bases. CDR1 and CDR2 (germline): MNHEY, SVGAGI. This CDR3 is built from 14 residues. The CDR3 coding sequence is TGTGCCAGCAGAATGGACACCTCTAATTCACCCCTCCACTTT. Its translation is CASRMDTSNSPLHF.

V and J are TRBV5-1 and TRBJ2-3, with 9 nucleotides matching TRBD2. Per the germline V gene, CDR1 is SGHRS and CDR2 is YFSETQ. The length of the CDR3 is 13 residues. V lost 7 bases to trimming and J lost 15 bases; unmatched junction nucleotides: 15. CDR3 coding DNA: TGCGCCAGCCGGACCCGGTCCGGACTAGCGATTTATTTT. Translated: CASRTRSGLAIYF.

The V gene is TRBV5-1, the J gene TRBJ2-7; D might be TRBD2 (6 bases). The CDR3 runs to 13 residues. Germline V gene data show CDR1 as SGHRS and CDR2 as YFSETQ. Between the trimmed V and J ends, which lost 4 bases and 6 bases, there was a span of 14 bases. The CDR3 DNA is TGCGCCAGCAGCATAGCGGAGGATTTCGAGCAGTACTTC. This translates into CASSIAEDFEQYF.

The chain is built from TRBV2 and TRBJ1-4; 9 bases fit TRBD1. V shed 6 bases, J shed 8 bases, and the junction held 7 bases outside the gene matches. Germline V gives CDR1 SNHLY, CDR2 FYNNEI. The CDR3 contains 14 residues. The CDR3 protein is CASSTGTGSEKLFF. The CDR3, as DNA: TGTGCCAGCAGCACCGGGACAGGGTCCGAAAAACTGTTTTTT.

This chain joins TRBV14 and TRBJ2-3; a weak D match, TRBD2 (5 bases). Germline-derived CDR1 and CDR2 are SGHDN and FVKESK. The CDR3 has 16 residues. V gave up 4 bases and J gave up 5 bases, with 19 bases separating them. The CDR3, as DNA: TGTGCCAGCAGCCCGGAGGCGAGCTGGGTGGTAGATACGCAGTATTTT. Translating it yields CASSPEASWVVDTQYF.

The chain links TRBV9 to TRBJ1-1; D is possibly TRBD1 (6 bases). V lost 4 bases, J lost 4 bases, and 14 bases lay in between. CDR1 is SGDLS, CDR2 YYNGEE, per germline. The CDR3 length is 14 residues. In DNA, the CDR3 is TGTGCCAGCAGCCCAGGGGCAAGTGGCACTGAAGCTTTCTTT. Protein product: CASSPGASGTEAFF.

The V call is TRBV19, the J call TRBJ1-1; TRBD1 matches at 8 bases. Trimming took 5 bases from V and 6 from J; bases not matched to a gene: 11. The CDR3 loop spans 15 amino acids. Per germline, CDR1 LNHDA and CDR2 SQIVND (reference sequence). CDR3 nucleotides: TGTGCCAGTAGTGGAACCCGTGACAGGGGCGCTGAAGCTTTCTTT. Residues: CASSGTRDRGAEAFF.